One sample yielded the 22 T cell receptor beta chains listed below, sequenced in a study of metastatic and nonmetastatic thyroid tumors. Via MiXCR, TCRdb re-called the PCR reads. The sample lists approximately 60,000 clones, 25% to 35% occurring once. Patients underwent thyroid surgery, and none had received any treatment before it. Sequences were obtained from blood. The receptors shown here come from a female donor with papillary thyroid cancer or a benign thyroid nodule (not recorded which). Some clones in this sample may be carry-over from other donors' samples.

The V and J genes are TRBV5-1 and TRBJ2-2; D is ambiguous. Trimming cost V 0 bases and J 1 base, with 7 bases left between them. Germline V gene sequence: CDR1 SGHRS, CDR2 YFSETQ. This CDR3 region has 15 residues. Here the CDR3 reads CASSLASGNTGELFF. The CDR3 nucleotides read TGCGCCAGCAGCTTGGCCTCCGGGAACACCGGGGAGCTGTTTTTT. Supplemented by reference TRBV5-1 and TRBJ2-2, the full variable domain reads KAGVTQTPRYLIKTRGQQVTLSCSPISGHRSVSWYQQTPGQGLQFLFEYFSETQRNKGNFPGRFSGRQFSNSRSEMNVSTLELGDSALYLCASSLASGNTGELFFGEGSRLTVL.

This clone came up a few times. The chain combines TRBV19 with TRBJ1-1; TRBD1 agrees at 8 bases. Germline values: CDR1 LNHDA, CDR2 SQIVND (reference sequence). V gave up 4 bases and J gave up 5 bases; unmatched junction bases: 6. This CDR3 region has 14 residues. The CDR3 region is CASSTQGAGTEAFF. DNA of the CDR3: TGTGCCAGTAGTACTCAGGGGGCTGGGACTGAAGCTTTCTTT.

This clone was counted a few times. The CDR3 DNA is TGTGCCAGCGTCGGGACGGACTCCTACGAGCAGTACTTC. Its protein is CASVGTDSYEQYF. This chain uses TRBV6-1 with TRBJ2-7, with D perhaps given as TRBD1 or TRBD2 (5 bases each). The CDR3 sequence is 13 residues long. CDR1 and CDR2 (germline): MNHNS, SASEGT. Trimming pared 8 bases from V and 0 bases from J, leaving 11 bases between.

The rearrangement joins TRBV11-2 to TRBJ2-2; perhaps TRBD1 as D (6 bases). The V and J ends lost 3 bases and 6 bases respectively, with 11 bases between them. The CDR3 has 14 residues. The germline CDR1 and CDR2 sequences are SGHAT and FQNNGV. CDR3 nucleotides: TGTGCCAGCAGCTTGACGTCAGGGGCCGGGGAGCTGTTTTTT. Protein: CASSLTSGAGELFF.

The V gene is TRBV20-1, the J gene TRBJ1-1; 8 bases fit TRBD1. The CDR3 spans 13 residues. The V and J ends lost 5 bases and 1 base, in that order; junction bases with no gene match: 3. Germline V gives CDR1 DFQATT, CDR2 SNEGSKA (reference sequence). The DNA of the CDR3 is TGCAGTGCTGCACAGGGGGAGAACACTGAAGCTTTCTTT. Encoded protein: CSAAQGENTEAFF.

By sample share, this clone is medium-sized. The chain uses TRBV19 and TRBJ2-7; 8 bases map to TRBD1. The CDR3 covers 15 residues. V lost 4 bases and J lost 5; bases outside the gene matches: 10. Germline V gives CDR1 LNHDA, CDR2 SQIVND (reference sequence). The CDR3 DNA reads TGTGCCAGTAGTAGTCGTGAGACAGGGGCTGACGAGCAGTACTTC. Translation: CASSSRETGADEQYF.

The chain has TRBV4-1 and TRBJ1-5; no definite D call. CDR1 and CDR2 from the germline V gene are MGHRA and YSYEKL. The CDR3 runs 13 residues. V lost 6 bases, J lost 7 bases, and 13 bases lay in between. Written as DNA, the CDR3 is TGCGCCAGCAGAGAGAGGAACGACCAGCCCCAGCATTTT. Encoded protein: CASRERNDQPQHF.

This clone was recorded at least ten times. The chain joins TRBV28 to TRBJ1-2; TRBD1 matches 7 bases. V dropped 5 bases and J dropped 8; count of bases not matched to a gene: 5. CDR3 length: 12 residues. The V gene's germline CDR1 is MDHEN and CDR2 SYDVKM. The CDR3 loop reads CASSQGGWGYTF. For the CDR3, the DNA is TGTGCCAGCAGTCAAGGGGGCTGGGGCTACACCTTC.

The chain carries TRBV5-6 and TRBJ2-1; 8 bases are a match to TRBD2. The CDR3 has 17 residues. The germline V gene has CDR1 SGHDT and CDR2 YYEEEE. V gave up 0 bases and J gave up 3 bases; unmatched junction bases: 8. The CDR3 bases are TGTGCCAGCAGCTTGGAGACTAGCGTATTATACTACAATGAGCAGTTCTTC. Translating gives CASSLETSVLYYNEQFF.

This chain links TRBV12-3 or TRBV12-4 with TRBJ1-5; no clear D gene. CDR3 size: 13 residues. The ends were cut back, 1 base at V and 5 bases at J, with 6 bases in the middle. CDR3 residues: CASSLGRDQPQHF. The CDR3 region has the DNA TGTGCCAGCAGTTTAGGTAGAGATCAGCCCCAGCATTTT.

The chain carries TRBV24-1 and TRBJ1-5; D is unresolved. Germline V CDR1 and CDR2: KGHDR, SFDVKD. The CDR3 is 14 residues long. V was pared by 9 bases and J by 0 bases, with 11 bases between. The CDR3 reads CATCGANSNQPQHF. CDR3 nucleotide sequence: TGTGCCACCTGCGGCGCGAATAGCAATCAGCCCCAGCATTTT.

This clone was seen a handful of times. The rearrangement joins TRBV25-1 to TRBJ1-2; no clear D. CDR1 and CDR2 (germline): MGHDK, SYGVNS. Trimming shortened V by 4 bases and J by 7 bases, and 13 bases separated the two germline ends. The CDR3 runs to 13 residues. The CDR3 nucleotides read TGTGCCAGCAGTGGGTCAGGTCACCGTGGCTACACCTTC. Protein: CASSGSGHRGYTF.

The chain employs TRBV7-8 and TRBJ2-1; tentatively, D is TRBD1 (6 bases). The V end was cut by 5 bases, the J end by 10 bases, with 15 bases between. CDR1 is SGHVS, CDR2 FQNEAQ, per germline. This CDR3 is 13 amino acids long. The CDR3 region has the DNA TGTGCCAGCAGCCCAACCACCGGGACAGAGCAGTTCTTC. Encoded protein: CASSPTTGTEQFF.

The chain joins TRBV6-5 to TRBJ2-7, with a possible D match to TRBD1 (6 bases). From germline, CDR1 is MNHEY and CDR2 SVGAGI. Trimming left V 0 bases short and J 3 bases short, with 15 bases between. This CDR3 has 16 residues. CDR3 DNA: TGTGCCAGCAGTTACTCAGCGACAGGAAGGCTCTACGAGCAGTACTTC. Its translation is CASSYSATGRLYEQYF.

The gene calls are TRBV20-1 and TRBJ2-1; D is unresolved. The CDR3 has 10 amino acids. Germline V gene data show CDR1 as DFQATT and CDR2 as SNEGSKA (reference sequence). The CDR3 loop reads CSVNEWGQFF. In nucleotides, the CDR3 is TGCAGCGTAAACGAATGGGGGCAGTTCTTC.

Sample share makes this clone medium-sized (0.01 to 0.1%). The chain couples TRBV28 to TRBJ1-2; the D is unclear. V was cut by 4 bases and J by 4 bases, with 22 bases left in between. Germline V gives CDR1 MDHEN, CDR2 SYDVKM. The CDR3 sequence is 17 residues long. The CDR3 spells CASSSRPLTVPLYGYTF. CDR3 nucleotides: TGTGCCAGCAGTTCACGCCCTTTGACCGTACCACTCTATGGCTACACCTTC.

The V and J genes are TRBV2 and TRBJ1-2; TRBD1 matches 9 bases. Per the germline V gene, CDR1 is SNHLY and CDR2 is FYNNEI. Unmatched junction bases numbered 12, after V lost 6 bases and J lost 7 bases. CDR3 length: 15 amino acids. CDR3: CASSASGTGQTGYTF. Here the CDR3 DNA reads TGTGCCAGCAGCGCCTCCGGGACAGGGCAGACTGGCTACACCTTC. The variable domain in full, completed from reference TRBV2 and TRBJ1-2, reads EPEVTQTPSHQVTQMGQEVILRCVPISNHLYFYWYRQILGQKVEFLVSFYNNEISEKSEIFDDQFSVERPDGSNFTLKIRSTKLEDSAMYFCASSASGTGQTGYTFGSGTRLTVV.

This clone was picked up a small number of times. For the CDR3, the DNA is TGTGCCAGCAGTGGACGATATTCGGGCTATGGCTACACCTTC. Its protein is CASSGRYSGYGYTF. The chain is built from TRBV2 and TRBJ1-2; D is ambiguous. V lost 4 bases, J lost 4 bases, and 13 bases lay in between. Germline V gene data show CDR1 as SNHLY and CDR2 as FYNNEI. CDR3 length: 14 residues.

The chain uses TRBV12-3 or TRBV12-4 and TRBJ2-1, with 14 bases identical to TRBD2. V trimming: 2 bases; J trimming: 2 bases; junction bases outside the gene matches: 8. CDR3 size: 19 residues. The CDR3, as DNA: TGTGCCAGCAGTTTACCCGGGACTAGCGGGAGAGGAACCTACAATGAGCAGTTCTTC. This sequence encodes CASSLPGTSGRGTYNEQFF.

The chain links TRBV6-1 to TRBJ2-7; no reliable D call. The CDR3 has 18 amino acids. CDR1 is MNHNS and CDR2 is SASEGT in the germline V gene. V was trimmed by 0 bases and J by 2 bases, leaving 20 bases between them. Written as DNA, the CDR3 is TGTGCCAGCAGTGAAGCCCCGCCGGGCCGATTCGTCGCCTACGAGCAGTACTTC. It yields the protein CASSEAPPGRFVAYEQYF.

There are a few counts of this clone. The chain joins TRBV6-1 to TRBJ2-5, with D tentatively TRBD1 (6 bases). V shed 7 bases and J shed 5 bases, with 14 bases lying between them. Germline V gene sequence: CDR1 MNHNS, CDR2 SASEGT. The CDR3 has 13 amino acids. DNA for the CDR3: TGTGCCAGCAAAAGGACAGTCGGGGAGACCCAGTACTTC. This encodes CASKRTVGETQYF.

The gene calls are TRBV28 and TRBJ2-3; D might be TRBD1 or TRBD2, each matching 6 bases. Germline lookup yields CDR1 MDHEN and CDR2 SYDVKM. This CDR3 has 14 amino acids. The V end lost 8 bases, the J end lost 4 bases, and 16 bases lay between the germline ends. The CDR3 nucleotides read TGTGCCAGCTCGAGAGGGGGGAAGGCAGATACGCAGTATTTT. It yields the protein CASSRGGKADTQYF.